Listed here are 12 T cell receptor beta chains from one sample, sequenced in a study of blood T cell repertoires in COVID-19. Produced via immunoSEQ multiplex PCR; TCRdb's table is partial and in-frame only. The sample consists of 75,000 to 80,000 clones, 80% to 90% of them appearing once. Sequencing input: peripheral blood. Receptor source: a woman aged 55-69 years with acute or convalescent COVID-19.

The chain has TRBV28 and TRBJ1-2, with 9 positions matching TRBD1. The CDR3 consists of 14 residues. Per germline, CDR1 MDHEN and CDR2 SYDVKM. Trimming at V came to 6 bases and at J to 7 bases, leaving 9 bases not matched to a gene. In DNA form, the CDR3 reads TGTGCCAGCAGCTGGGACAGGGTCCCTGGTGGCTACACCTTC. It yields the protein CASSWDRVPGGYTF.

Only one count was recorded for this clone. In DNA, the CDR3 is TGTGCCAGCAGTCATGGGGTACAGGCCAACACCGGGGAGCTGTTTTTT. This encodes CASSHGVQANTGELFF. This rearrangement joins TRBV27 to TRBJ2-2; possibly TRBD1 for D (5 bases). Between the trimmed V and J ends, which lost 5 bases and 2 bases, there was a span of 15 bases. The CDR3 is 16 amino acids. Germline CDR1 reads MNHEY; CDR2 reads SMNVEV (reference sequence).

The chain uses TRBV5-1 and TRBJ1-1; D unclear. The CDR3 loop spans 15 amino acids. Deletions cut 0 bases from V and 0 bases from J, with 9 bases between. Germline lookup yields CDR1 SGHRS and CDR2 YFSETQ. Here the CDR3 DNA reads TGCGCCAGCAGCTTGGACTCTCATCTGAACACTGAAGCTTTCTTT. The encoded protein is CASSLDSHLNTEAFF.

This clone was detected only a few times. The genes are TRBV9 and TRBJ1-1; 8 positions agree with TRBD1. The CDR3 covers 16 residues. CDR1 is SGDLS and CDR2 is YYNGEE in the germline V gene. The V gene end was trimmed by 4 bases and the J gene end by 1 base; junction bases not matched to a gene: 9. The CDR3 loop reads CASSPRDRLSNTEAFF. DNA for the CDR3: TGTGCCAGCAGCCCACGGGACAGGCTCTCGAACACTGAAGCTTTCTTT. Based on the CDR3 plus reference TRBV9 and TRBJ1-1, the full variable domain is DSGVTQTPKHLITATGQRVTLRCSPRSGDLSVYWYQQSLDQGLQFLIQYYNGEERAKGNILERFSAQQFPDLHSELNLSSLELGDSALYFCASSPRDRLSNTEAFFGQGTRLTVV.

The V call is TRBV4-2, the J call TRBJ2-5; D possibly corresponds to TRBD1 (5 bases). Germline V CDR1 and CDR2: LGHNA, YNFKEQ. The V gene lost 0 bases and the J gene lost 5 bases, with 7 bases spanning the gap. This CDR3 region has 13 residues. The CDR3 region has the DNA TGTGCCAGCAGCCAAGACAGGGTGGAGACCCAGTACTTC. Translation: CASSQDRVETQYF.

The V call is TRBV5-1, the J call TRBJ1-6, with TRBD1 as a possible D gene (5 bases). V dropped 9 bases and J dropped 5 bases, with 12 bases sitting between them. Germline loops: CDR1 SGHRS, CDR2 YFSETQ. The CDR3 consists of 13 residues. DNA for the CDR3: TGCGCCACTAGGGTGGACAATAATTCACCCCTCCACTTT. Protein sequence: CATRVDNNSPLHF. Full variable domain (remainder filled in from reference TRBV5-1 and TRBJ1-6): KAGVTQTPRYLIKTRGQQVTLSCSPISGHRSVSWYQQTPGQGLQFLFEYFSETQRNKGNFPGRFSGRQFSNSRSEMNVSTLELGDSALYLCATRVDNNSPLHFGNGTRLTVT.

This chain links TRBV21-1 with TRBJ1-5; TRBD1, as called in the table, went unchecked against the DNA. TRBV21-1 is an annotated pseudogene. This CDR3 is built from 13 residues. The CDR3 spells CASRTGPGQPQHF. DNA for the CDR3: TGTGCCAGCAGAACAGGGCCGGGTCAGCCCCAGCATTTT.

The CDR3 loop is CASSLSGNTEAFF. CDR3 nucleotides: TGTGCCAGCAGCTTGTCCGGGAACACTGAAGCTTTCTTT. This chain connects TRBV7-6 to TRBJ1-1, with D unclear. The CDR3 is 13 amino acids. With 3 bases removed from V and 1 base from J, the gap between germline ends came to 6 bases. Germline V CDR1 and CDR2: SGHVS, FNYEAQ. The whole variable domain, remainder taken from reference TRBV7-6 and TRBJ1-1, is GAGVSQSPRYKVTKRGQDVALRCDPISGHVSLYWYRQALGQGPEFLTYFNYEAQQDKSGLPNDRFSAERPEGSISTLTIQRTEQRDSAMYRCASSLSGNTEAFFGQGTRLTVV.

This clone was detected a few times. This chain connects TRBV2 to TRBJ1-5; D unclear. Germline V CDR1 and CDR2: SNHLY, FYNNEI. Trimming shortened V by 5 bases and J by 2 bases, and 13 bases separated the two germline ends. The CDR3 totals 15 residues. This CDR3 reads CASSLNVEGNQPQHF. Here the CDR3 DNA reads TGTGCCAGCAGTTTAAACGTGGAGGGCAATCAGCCCCAGCATTTT.

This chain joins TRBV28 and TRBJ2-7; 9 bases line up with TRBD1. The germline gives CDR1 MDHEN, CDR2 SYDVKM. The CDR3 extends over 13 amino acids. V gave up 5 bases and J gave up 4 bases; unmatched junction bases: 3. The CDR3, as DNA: TGTGCCAGCAGTCGACAGGGGGGATACGAGCAGTACTTC. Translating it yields CASSRQGGYEQYF.

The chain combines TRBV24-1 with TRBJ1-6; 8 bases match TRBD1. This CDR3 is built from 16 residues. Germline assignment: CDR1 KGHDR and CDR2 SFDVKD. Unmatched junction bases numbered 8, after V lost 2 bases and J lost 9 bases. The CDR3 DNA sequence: TGTGCCACCAGTGATTCCGGGACAGGAGAGGGTTCACCCCTCCACTTT. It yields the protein CATSDSGTGEGSPLHF.

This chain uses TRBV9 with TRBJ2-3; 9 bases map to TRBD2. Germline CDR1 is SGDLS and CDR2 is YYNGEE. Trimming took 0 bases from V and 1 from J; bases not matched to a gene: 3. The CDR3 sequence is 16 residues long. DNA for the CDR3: TGTGCCAGCAGCGTAGATCTAGCGGGGCGCACAGATACGCAGTATTTT. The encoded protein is CASSVDLAGRTDTQYF.